A single sample gave rise to the 18 T cell receptor beta chains below, sequenced in a study of OX40 agonist ivuxolimab in advanced cancers. Repertoires were generated with immunoSEQ multiplex PCR, while TCRdb's copy carries only in-frame clones and drops some. This sample has some 60,000 clones, with approximately 80% found just once. This specimen consisted of CD4+ or CD8+ T cells sorted from blood, obtained in a trial of the OX40 agonist ivuxolimab. These receptor sequences come from an adult with an advanced solid tumor such as melanoma, head and neck, liver or kidney cancer.

This rearrangement joins TRBV2 to TRBJ2-1; 8 nucleotides align to TRBD2. V lost 7 bases and J lost 6; bases outside the gene matches: 2. Germline V gives CDR1 SNHLY, CDR2 FYNNEI. The CDR3 extends over 12 amino acids. The chain's CDR3 is CASKGLANEQFF. The CDR3 DNA follows: TGTGCCAGCAAAGGACTAGCCAATGAGCAGTTCTTC.

This chain joins TRBV9 and TRBJ2-7; D perhaps matches TRBD2 (6 bases). The V and J ends lost 3 bases and 2 bases respectively, with 18 bases between them. The germline V gene has CDR1 SGDLS and CDR2 YYNGEE. The CDR3 spans 16 residues. CDR3 nucleotide sequence: TGTGCCAGCAGCGAGGGCGGGACTGGATTGCCCTACGAGCAGTACTTC. It is translated as CASSEGGTGLPYEQYF.

J is TRBJ2-1 and V is TRBV5-6; TRBD2 agrees at 10 bases. The CDR3 is 14 amino acids. V trimming: 4 bases; J trimming: 12 bases; junction bases outside the gene matches: 10. Germline lookup yields CDR1 SGHDT and CDR2 YYEEEE. The DNA for the CDR3 is TGTGCCAGCAGCGTCCAACTAGCGGGATGGGGGCAGTTCTTC. Translating it yields CASSVQLAGWGQFF. The variable domain in full, completed from reference TRBV5-6 and TRBJ2-1, reads DAGVTQSPTHLIKTRGQQVTLRCSPKSGHDTVSWYQQALGQGPQFIFQYYEEEERQRGNFPDRFSGHQFPNYSSELNVNALLLGDSALYLCASSVQLAGWGQFFGPGTRLTVL.

Details on this clone: The same CDR3 also results from other DNA sequences found in this sample. In DNA form, the CDR3 reads TGTGCCAGCAGCCGGACTAGCGGGGATACAGATACGCAGTATTTT. Translating it yields CASSRTSGDTDTQYF. The genes are TRBV9 and TRBJ2-3, with 12 bases aligning to TRBD2. After removal of 4 bases from V and 3 bases from J, the junction contained 3 bases not matched to a gene. CDR3 length equals 15 residues. The germline CDR1 and CDR2 sequences are SGDLS and YYNGEE. The whole variable domain, remainder taken from reference TRBV9 and TRBJ2-3, is DSGVTQTPKHLITATGQRVTLRCSPRSGDLSVYWYQQSLDQGLQFLIQYYNGEERAKGNILERFSAQQFPDLHSELNLSSLELGDSALYFCASSRTSGDTDTQYFGPGTRLTVL.

DNA of the CDR3: TGTGCCTGGAGCTCCTCGTTCGGGACAGGGGTAGGCGAGCAGTACGTC. Translating gives CAWSSSFGTGVGEQYV. The rearrangement joins TRBV30 to TRBJ2-7; 10 positions match TRBD1. CDR1 GTSNPN and CDR2 SVGIG come from the germline V gene (reference sequence). J was trimmed by 6 bases and V by 3 bases; bases with no gene match: 14. The CDR3 is made up of 16 amino acids.

V gene TRBV10-3 combines with J gene TRBJ2-1; weak D call: TRBD2 (6 bases). Germline CDR1 reads ENHRY; CDR2 reads SYGVKD. V was trimmed by 3 bases and J by 6 bases, leaving 9 bases between them. CDR3 size: 13 residues. CDR3 region: CAISDGGPNEQFF. The CDR3 DNA sequence: TGTGCCATCAGTGACGGGGGTCCCAATGAGCAGTTCTTC.

The chain has TRBV9 and TRBJ1-2; no clear D. The V end lost 0 bases, the J end lost 4 bases, and 13 bases lay between the germline ends. Germline-derived CDR1 and CDR2 are SGDLS and YYNGEE. The CDR3 is 15 residues long. CDR3 DNA: TGTGCCAGCAGCGTAGCTGGAGATGGAGGCTATGGCTACACCTTC. Protein sequence: CASSVAGDGGYGYTF. Full variable domain (rest looked up from reference TRBV9 and TRBJ1-2): DSGVTQTPKHLITATGQRVTLRCSPRSGDLSVYWYQQSLDQGLQFLIQYYNGEERAKGNILERFSAQQFPDLHSELNLSSLELGDSALYFCASSVAGDGGYGYTFGSGTRLTVV.

The rearrangement links TRBV7-9 to TRBJ2-5; D gene unclear. Per germline, CDR1 SEHNR and CDR2 FQNEAQ (reference sequence). Trimming took 4 bases from V and 2 from J, leaving 8 bases between them. The CDR3 runs 13 residues. CDR3 nucleotide sequence: TGTGCCAGCAGCTCCGGGTCGCAAGAGACCCAGTACTTC. Translated, it gives CASSSGSQETQYF.

The chain joins TRBV11-2 to TRBJ2-1, with 10 bases lining up with TRBD2. The CDR3 covers 19 residues. Germline CDR1 is SGHAT and CDR2 is FQNNGV. V gave up 1 base and J gave up 1 base; unmatched junction bases: 10. In nucleotides, the CDR3 is TGTGCCAGCAGCTTAGGTAGAAAATTAGCGGGAGGTTCCTACAATGAGCAGTTCTTC. Amino acids: CASSLGRKLAGGSYNEQFF.

The genes are TRBV18 and TRBJ2-5; TRBD2 is a possible D gene (6 bases). The CDR3 is made up of 15 amino acids. The germline gives CDR1 KGHSH, CDR2 LQKENI. V lost 2 bases, J lost 1 base, and 11 bases lay in between. CDR3 amino acids: CASSPNAGLQETQYF. CDR3 sequence (DNA): TGTGCCAGCTCACCAAACGCGGGGCTCCAAGAGACCCAGTACTTC.

This clone showed up many times. The V gene is TRBV6-5, the J gene TRBJ2-5; TRBD2 agrees at 9 bases. The CDR3 length is 15 residues. Trimming took 0 bases from V and 4 from J; bases not matched to a gene: 3. The germline CDR1 and CDR2 sequences are MNHEY and SVGAGI. CDR3 sequence (DNA): TGTGCCAGCAGTTACTCGGGCGGGGGGGGAGAGACCCAGTACTTC. This codes for CASSYSGGGGETQYF.

The CDR3 coding sequence is TGTGCCAGCAGCTTAGATCATCAGTCCACTGAAGCTTTCTTT. It yields the protein CASSLDHQSTEAFF. This chain connects TRBV11-3 to TRBJ1-1; no reliable D call. The CDR3 length is 14 residues. Germline V gene sequence: CDR1 SGHNT, CDR2 YENEEA. Between the trimmed V and J ends, which lost 0 bases and 4 bases, there was a span of 9 bases.

The CDR3 sequence: CASSLGSIKEKLFF. DNA for the CDR3: TGTGCCAGCAGCTTAGGGAGTATCAAAGAAAAACTGTTTTTT. This chain links TRBV5-6 with TRBJ1-4; no firm D call. The ends were cut back, 2 bases at V and 8 bases at J, with 13 bases in the middle. Germline loops: CDR1 SGHDT, CDR2 YYEEEE. This CDR3 is built from 14 residues.

The chain is built from TRBV5-1 and TRBJ2-1; the D gene is possibly TRBD2 (6 bases). This CDR3 is built from 15 residues. With 4 bases removed from V and 5 bases from J, the gap between germline ends came to 16 bases. Germline V gene sequence: CDR1 SGHRS, CDR2 YFSETQ. CDR3 nucleotide sequence: TGCGCCAGCAGCGTCCACGGGAGAGGGGACAATGAGCAGTTCTTC. Its protein is CASSVHGRGDNEQFF.

J is TRBJ2-5 and V is TRBV2; 10 nucleotides agree with TRBD2. The CDR3 is 14 amino acids. Germline CDR1 is SNHLY and CDR2 is FYNNEI. V lost 6 bases, J lost 3 bases, and 4 bases stayed unmatched. CDR3 coding DNA: TGTGCCAGCAGCGCCGGACTAGCGGAAGAGACCCAGTACTTC. This encodes CASSAGLAEETQYF. Supplemented by reference TRBV2 and TRBJ2-5, the full variable domain reads EPEVTQTPSHQVTQMGQEVILRCVPISNHLYFYWYRQILGQKVEFLVSFYNNEISEKSEIFDDQFSVERPDGSNFTLKIRSTKLEDSAMYFCASSAGLAEETQYFGPGTRLLVL.

The V call is TRBV6-6, the J call TRBJ1-2; 8 bases fit TRBD1. Trimming took 6 bases from V and 8 from J; bases not matched to a gene: 11. This CDR3 region has 14 residues. CDR1 and CDR2 from the germline V gene are MNHNY and SVGAGI (reference sequence). CDR3 loop: CASRLTGALGGYTF. The CDR3 DNA follows: TGTGCCAGCAGGCTGACAGGGGCCTTGGGAGGCTACACCTTC.

The CDR3 loop is CASSSGQGADTQYF. CDR3 sequence (DNA): TGTGCCAGCAGTTCCGGACAGGGCGCAGATACGCAGTATTTT. The chain recombines TRBV28 with TRBJ2-3; 8 bases map to TRBD1. Trimming cost V 4 bases and J 4 bases; bases outside gene matches: 4. CDR1 is MDHEN, CDR2 SYDVKM, per germline. This CDR3 comprises 14 residues.

The rearrangement joins TRBV7-2 to TRBJ2-2, with a weak D call TRBD1 (5 bases). Trimming took 2 bases from V and 6 from J, leaving 13 bases between them. CDR3 size: 15 residues. From germline, CDR1 is SGHTA and CDR2 FQGNSA. Here the CDR3 DNA reads TGTGCCAGCAGCTTAAGGGGATTGGGTGCCGGGGAGCTGTTTTTT. It codes for CASSLRGLGAGELFF.